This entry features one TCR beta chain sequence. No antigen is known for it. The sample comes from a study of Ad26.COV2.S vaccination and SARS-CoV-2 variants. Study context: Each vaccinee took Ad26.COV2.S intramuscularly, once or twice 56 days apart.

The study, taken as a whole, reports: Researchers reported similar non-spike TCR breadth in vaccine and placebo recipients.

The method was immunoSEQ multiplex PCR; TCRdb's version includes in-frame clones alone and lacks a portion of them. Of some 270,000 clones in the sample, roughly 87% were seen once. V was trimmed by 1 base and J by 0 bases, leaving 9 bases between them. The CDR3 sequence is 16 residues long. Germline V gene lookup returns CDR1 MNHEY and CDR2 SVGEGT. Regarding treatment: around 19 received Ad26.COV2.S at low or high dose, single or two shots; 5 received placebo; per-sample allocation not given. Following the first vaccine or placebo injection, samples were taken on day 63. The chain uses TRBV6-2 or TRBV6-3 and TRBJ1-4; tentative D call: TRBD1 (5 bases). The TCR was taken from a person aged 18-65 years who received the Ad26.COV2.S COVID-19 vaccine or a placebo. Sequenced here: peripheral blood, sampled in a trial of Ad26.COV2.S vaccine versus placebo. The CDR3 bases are TGTGCCAGCAGTTACTTGAGGGGAACAACTAATGAAAAACTGTTTTTT. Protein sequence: CASSYLRGTTNEKLFF.